This T cell receptor (beta chain) was profiled in a study of cytomegalovirus exposure and HLA in healthy donors (dated by TCRdb to about 2017). Looking at the study overall: An earlier analysis of several hundred of the donors reported approximately 270 Gb of sequence data and 117 million unique TCR beta sequences from about 179 million T cells. An early release covering around 630 HLA-typed donors comprised about 300 gigabases of sequencing data and around 86 million unique TCR sequences. Among the roughly 380 genotyped donors, approximately 82% belonged to the genetic ancestry cluster associated with self-reported Caucasian donors. The study aimed to test whether cataloging public T cell receptors could reveal signatures of past pathogen exposure. The T cell repertoires of some 700 subjects were profiled by immunosequencing and related to cytomegalovirus serostatus. A separate validation cohort of roughly 130 different subjects was used in addition to the approximately 670-subject first cohort. To predict cytomegalovirus infection status, the study brought together high-throughput TCR immunosequencing, statistical association of individual TCRs with disease status, and machine learning. To study patterns of TCR occurrence, a later analysis re-analyzed previously published TCR beta repertoires from 666 donors and added high-resolution HLA genotyping. Rather than drawing on any new phenotypic data, the later analysis identified candidate immune exposures from TCR beta sequences and the way those sequences occurred across donors. To decide whether each TCR beta V gene segment behaved as functional or pseudogenic, an earlier analysis of over 500 of the donors relied on high-throughput TCR beta sequencing. Donor age, sex, ethnicity and CMV serostatus were collected together with the repertoire data. A later genetic analysis used genome-wide SNP genotypes for about 55% of the 666 donors, treating that subset as a discovery cohort. All discovery cohort repertoires had been generated using a single sequencing platform. Both class I and class II loci were covered by HLA typing, at four-digit resolution. The number of typed donors differed by locus: 629-630 for A, B, C, DRB1 and DQB1; 500 to 550 for DQA1; fewer than 610 for DPA1; and 400 to 480 for DPB1. Because of strong linkage in the cohort, a handful of DR-DQ haplotypes were treated as single units for association and clustering. Among about 360 genotyped donors of the cohort, an average of roughly 240,000 unique TCR beta nucleotide sequences were sequenced per donor, roughly 20% of them non-productive. Findings and caveats that apply to the study as a whole: A later genetic analysis reported fewer N-insertions in productive TCRs among donors in an Asian-associated ancestry cluster than the roughly 720-donor mean. Some IMGT-functional V segments, including TRBV6-2 and TRBV6-3, could not be distinguished by the 87-base-pair reads and were therefore excluded. For the cohort, immune exposure information was limited to CMV serostatus. When HLA alleles, especially DR and DQ, strongly co-occurred, attributing TCR associations to individual alleles was difficult. Because counts were too low, around 18 rarely observed V segments, including chromosome 9 orphons, were left out of the earlier analysis of some 600 of the donors. In a later analysis, more than 15,000 TCR beta sequences were associated with specific HLA alleles at a false discovery rate of 0.05. The presence/absence analyses assumed that sequencing depth was roughly uniform across donors, and that assumption may not be true. While some public TCRs were present in many individuals, most TCR sequences turned up only very rarely across donors. Because some donors lacked HLA typing at each locus, the association tests relied only on the typed subset. According to a later analysis, parvovirus B19, influenza, CMV and Epstein-Barr virus appeared linked to several top co-occurrence clusters. Linkage disequilibrium might explain the correlated functional status among segregating V segments, but an unknown experimental factor could not be excluded. A total of 150 to 200 TCR beta chains were listed by the study as associated with cytomegalovirus. Broadly in line with IMGT annotations, most TCR beta V segments showed up in productive rearrangements about 87% or about 30% of the time in an earlier analysis of 450 to 600 of the donors. An association between a missense DCLRE1C variant and V-gene and J-gene trimming of TCR beta chains was found in a later genetic analysis and replicated in an independent cohort. The authors suggested that the approach could potentially be extended to other disease states and immunological phenotypes. A cluster of highly shared sequence variants was judged likely to be a technical artifact of the sequencing pipeline. Three of the identified cytomegalovirus-associated TCR beta chains were confirmed in vitro to be specific for cytomegalovirus antigens. A later analysis found that most CMV-associated TCR beta chains appeared HLA-restricted, with HLA associations seemingly driven largely by CMV exposure. The classifier was reported to diagnose cytomegalovirus status with high specificity and sensitivity in both the original cohort and the validation cohort. In a later analysis, the rate of TCR association differed among HLA loci, with DRB1 alleles having the most associated TCRs and HLA-C alleles having the fewest. A further reported finding was that TCR beta sequences accurately predicted the HLA-A and HLA-B alleles for most subjects in the first cohort. This cohort had only TCR beta chains sequenced, and the lack of alpha or paired-chain data limited which features could be detected. In a later analysis, HLA-associated TCR beta chains showed more clonal expansion and lower generation probabilities than non-associated chains that were equally common.

On this clone: The specificity of this receptor is unknown.

Receptors were amplified or captured by the immunoSEQ multiplex PCR assay. For the multiplex PCR, a mixture combining 60 forward primers for TCR Vbeta segments and 13 reverse primers for TCR Jbeta segments was used. A multiplex PCR assay on genomic DNA amplified the CDR3 region of rearranged TCR beta genes. On the Illumina HiSeq System, the amplified TCR beta libraries were sequenced as 87-base-pair reads. The original pipeline was this. In a later analysis, tens of millions of unique TCR beta chains were counted across the 666 repertoires, and roughly 11 million of these chains were shared by at least two donors. Raw reads were error-corrected and collapsed into unique sequences with a nearest-neighbor algorithm that merged closely related sequences to remove PCR and sequencing errors. Alignment of CDR3 sequences to IMGT reference sequences was used to assign V, D and J gene segments. For a sequence to be retained, at least a six-nucleotide match to both a V gene segment and a J gene segment was required. Rearrangements were classified as productive when the CDR3 lacked stop codons and remained in frame with V and J, and all other rearrangements were classified as non-productive. Following IMGT convention, CDR3 was defined as the stretch from the second conserved V-encoded cysteine to the conserved J-encoded phenylalanine. In an earlier analysis of around 540 of the donors, sequences lacking an unambiguous match to a single V gene segment were excluded. An earlier analysis of approximately 590 of the donors called V segments functional above 56.7% productive rearrangements and segregating when the between-donor standard deviation exceeded 5%. A statistical classification framework was built to diagnose cytomegalovirus status from the catalog of TCR beta chain sequences. A later analysis assigned V and J genes by comparing TCR nucleotide sequences with IMGT/GENE-DB human TR gene sequences. In a later analysis, CDR3 sequences and most-parsimonious VDJ recombination scenarios were assigned using the TCRdist pipeline. A later analysis defined each TCR beta chain by its CDR3 amino acid sequence plus V-gene family, and excluded reads lacking a unique V-gene family. A later analysis removed 500 to 600 highly shared, low-generation-probability nucleotide sequences to deal with suspected cross-contamination and a sequencing artifact. A later analysis calculated a clonal expansion index for each public chain from normalized within-repertoire ranks of inferred template counts. A later analysis computed generation probabilities with a VDJ recombination model fitted to out-of-frame rearrangements, and checked the results against IGoR. A later analysis scored TCR-TCR, TCR-HLA and TCR-CMV co-occurrence with hypergeometric tests, applying a repertoire-size bias correction to TCR pairs. False discovery rates were estimated in a later analysis by permuting HLA or CMV assignments 20 times. In a later analysis, co-occurring TCRs were grouped using DBSCAN, with TCRdist sequence similarity added in when clustering inside HLA-allele-positive subsets. Repertoires with fewer than 30,000 or more than 120,000 public chains were left out of co-occurrence clustering, as were about 5 repertoires with anomalous nucleotide sharing. Sourced from immuneACCESS, this table was stored by TCRdb with only in-frame sequences that have V and J called. A share of the clones is absent; for the studies checked, an unresolved V gene accounts for under half, and the remainder has no known explanation. The D gene and trimming were derived from the DNA, and the V and J assignments and clone size from that table. The sample's records list 150,000 or so clones. The ten biggest clones cover around 1.4% of the sample.

In total, just over 650 healthy bone marrow donors made up the cohort. Cohort members were all nominally healthy when sampled, although unrecorded immune exposures were likely present. The donor tested CMV seronegative and was one of the 352 seronegative cohort members. Each donor provided a peripheral blood sample, and peripheral blood mononuclear cells were used for TCR beta sequencing. The Qiagen DNeasy Blood Extraction Kit was used to extract genomic DNA from the blood cell samples. For this chain, trimming is 4 bases at the V end and 4 bases at the J end, and the number of junction bases without a gene match is 9. As encoded in the germline V gene, CDR1 is SGDLS while CDR2 is YYNGEE. The CDR3, from cysteine to phenylalanine, totals 15 residues. Here the CDR3 DNA is all that survives: 45 bases in frame from base 1.

The TCR was taken from a woman aged 60 to 75 in good health and CMV-seronegative. Material: PBMCs. The rearrangement joined TRBV9 to TRBJ1-1, with TRBD1 identical over 8 junction bases. CDR3 region: CASSPSGQVSTEAFF. The sequenced DNA: TGTGCCAGCAGCCCCTCGGGACAGGTCAGCACTGAAGCTTTCTTT.